This paragraph covers one TCR beta chain sequence. Antigen specificity is unknown. A single base separates this from a much larger clone, so it may be a read error. This specimen comes from a study of blood T cells in healthy people across ages. Study-wide results and limits: The lack of PBMC sorting stopped any conclusive naive versus antigen-experienced comparison.

A second PCR of about 6 to 11 cycles used a sample-barcoded 5' primer and a J-beta primer mix. One entry per CDR3 protein, called by TCRdb with MiXCR from the 5' RACE reads. The sample lists more than 800,000 distinct CDR3 sequences; 29% were seen once. Germline values: CDR1 MNHEY, CDR2 SVGAGI. CDR3 length: 19 residues. The ends were cut back, 0 bases at V and 11 bases at J, with 31 bases in the middle. The clonotype comes from an elderly woman in good health. The chain couples TRBV6-5 to TRBJ2-5; TRBD2 might be the D (7 bases). Sequenced material: blood. The CDR3 here is CASSYSETRLGGRGNEQYF. DNA for the CDR3: TGTGCCAGCAGTTACTCTGAAACCCGGTTGGGGGGGCGTGGGAATGAGCAGTACTTC.